The 4 T cell receptor beta chains below were found in one sample sequenced in a study of blood T cells in healthy people across ages. A sample-barcoded 5' primer and a J-beta primer mix were used in a second PCR of about 7 to 12 cycles. TCRdb called the 5' RACE reads again in MiXCR, with one record for every CDR3 protein. The sample has hundreds of thousands of distinct CDR3 sequences, around 43% seen once. The specimen sequenced was blood. The receptors come from a man in his sixties in good health.

Only a few counts were recorded for this clonotype. The chain couples TRBV5-1 to TRBJ1-6, with D unresolved. The germline gives CDR1 SGHRS, CDR2 YFSETQ. The V end lost 0 bases, the J end lost 7 bases, and 11 bases lay between the germline ends. This CDR3 has 15 amino acids. This CDR3 is CASSLERIGNSPLHF. In nucleotides, the CDR3 is TGCGCCAGCAGCTTGGAGAGGATCGGGAATTCACCCCTCCACTTT. The full variable domain, its missing parts supplied by reference TRBV5-1 and TRBJ1-6, is KAGVTQTPRYLIKTRGQQVTLSCSPISGHRSVSWYQQTPGQGLQFLFEYFSETQRNKGNFPGRFSGRQFSNSRSEMNVSTLELGDSALYLCASSLERIGNSPLHFGNGTRLTVT.

There are a few counts of this clonotype. J is TRBJ2-7 and V is TRBV3-1; no firm D call. CDR1 and CDR2 (germline): LGHDT, YNNKEL (reference sequence). V gave up 2 bases and J gave up 2 bases, with 19 bases separating them. This CDR3 has 17 residues. The CDR3 sequence: CASSQFLVGLGAYEQYF. As DNA, the CDR3 is TGTGCCAGCAGCCAATTCCTCGTGGGCTTAGGAGCCTACGAGCAGTACTTC.

Only a few counts were recorded for this clonotype. This chain connects TRBV5-5 to TRBJ1-1, with a possible D match to TRBD1 (5 bases). The CDR3 totals 14 residues. Germline V gene data show CDR1 as SGHKS and CDR2 as YYEKEE (reference sequence). Trimming took off 0 bases at V and 4 bases at J, with 10 bases between the two ends. This CDR3 reads CASSLGGVPTEAFF. Here the CDR3 DNA reads TGTGCCAGCAGCTTGGGGGGGGTGCCCACTGAAGCTTTCTTT.

This chain uses TRBV20-1 with TRBJ2-4; a weak D match, TRBD1 (5 bases). The J call is in doubt because the DNA end fits TRBJ2-7 better. The germline V gene encodes CDR1 DFQATT and CDR2 SNEGSKA (reference sequence). The CDR3 sequence is 17 residues long. Here the CDR3 reads CSARVKLRGTLGYEQYF. The CDR3 nucleotides are TGCAGTGCTAGAGTCAAATTAAGGGGAACGTTGGGCTACGAGCAGTACTTC.